Below are 9 T cell receptor beta chains sequenced from a single sample in a study of T cells in localized non-small cell lung cancer. This table comes from immunoSEQ multiplex PCR, and its TCRdb copy is limited to in-frame clones, with some not included. The profile covers about 77,000 clones, with 88% appearing a single time and 20% to 25% taken by the ten largest. The source was peripheral blood, collected before any cancer treatment. All receptors come from a woman aged 40-69 years with stage I squamous cell lung carcinoma.

The genes are TRBV7-9 and TRBJ1-2; D is unclear. Germline values: CDR1 SEHNR, CDR2 FQNEAQ (reference sequence). V dropped 4 bases and J dropped 0 bases, with 12 bases sitting between them. The length of the CDR3 is 15 residues. The DNA of the CDR3 is TGTGCCAGCAGCTCTGCCAAGACCGCTAACTATGGCTACACCTTC. This gives the protein CASSSAKTANYGYTF.

V and J are TRBV11-2 and TRBJ2-1, with TRBD2 identical over 10 bases. There are 16 residues in the CDR3. J was trimmed by 3 bases and V by 0 bases; bases with no gene match: 2. CDR1 is SGHAT and CDR2 is FQNNGV in the germline V gene. CDR3 residues: CASSLEASGGYNEQFF. In DNA, the CDR3 is TGTGCCAGCAGCTTAGAGGCTAGCGGGGGCTACAATGAGCAGTTCTTC.

This clone occurred a few times. The chain carries TRBV29-1 and TRBJ1-2; TRBD1 aligns across 7 bases. The V and J ends lost 7 bases and 9 bases, in that order; junction bases with no gene match: 11. The CDR3 loop spans 12 amino acids. CDR1 and CDR2 from the germline V gene are SQVTM and ANQGSEA. CDR3 sequence: CSAVGQTLRYTF. DNA of the CDR3: TGCAGCGCCGTGGGACAGACTCTGCGCTACACCTTC.

J is TRBJ1-3 and V is TRBV30; tentative D call: TRBD1 (6 bases). This CDR3 is built from 15 residues. Per the germline V gene, CDR1 is GTSNPN and CDR2 is SVGIG (reference sequence). V dropped 3 bases and J dropped 0 bases, with 12 bases sitting between them. In DNA form, the CDR3 reads TGTGCCTGGAGGAGAGGGGGGCCCTCTGGAAACACCATATATTTT. This encodes CAWRRGGPSGNTIYF.

V and J are TRBV7-9 and TRBJ1-5; possibly TRBD1 for D (5 bases). This CDR3 has 15 residues. Germline assignment: CDR1 SEHNR and CDR2 FQNEAQ (reference sequence). The V gene lost 1 base and the J gene lost 0 bases, with 7 bases spanning the gap. In DNA, the CDR3 is TGTGCCAGCAGCTTAGGCGGGGGTAGCAATCAGCCCCAGCATTTT. It codes for CASSLGGGSNQPQHF.

This clone was counted between two and nine times. The genes are TRBV29-1 and TRBJ2-5; TRBD2 is a possible D gene (5 bases). Between the trimmed V and J ends, which lost 6 bases and 0 bases, there was a span of 11 bases. The CDR3 contains 13 residues. CDR1 is SQVTM, CDR2 ANQGSEA, per germline. CDR3 amino acids: CSVVRGYQETQYF. The DNA for the CDR3 is TGCAGCGTCGTACGCGGGTACCAAGAGACCCAGTACTTC.

The chain carries TRBV7-2 and TRBJ2-2, with 7 bases fitting TRBD2. Germline loops: CDR1 SGHTA, CDR2 FQGNSA. The CDR3 sequence is 14 residues long. Trimming took 3 bases from V and 7 from J; bases not matched to a gene: 5. CDR3 sequence reads: CASSLRAGDGELFF. Written as DNA, the CDR3 is TGTGCCAGCAGCTTGCGGGCGGGGGACGGGGAGCTGTTTTTT.

V and J are TRBV5-1 and TRBJ1-3, with D tentatively TRBD1 (5 bases). The germline V gene has CDR1 SGHRS and CDR2 YFSETQ. CDR3 size: 12 residues. Trimming removed 4 bases from V and 7 bases from J, with 9 bases in between. CDR3 protein: CASSRDGNTIYF. In DNA, the CDR3 is TGCGCCAGCAGCCGGGACGGGAACACCATATATTTT.

The chain recombines TRBV30 with TRBJ2-1; TRBD1 might be the D (6 bases). Per germline, CDR1 GTSNPN and CDR2 SVGIG (reference sequence). The CDR3 covers 13 residues. Trimming cost V 7 bases and J 2 bases, with 12 bases left between them. The CDR3 spells CAYDRLPYNEQFF. In DNA form, the CDR3 reads TGTGCCTACGACAGGCTCCCCTACAATGAGCAGTTCTTC.